This T cell receptor beta chain was sequenced for a study of blood T cells in healthy people across ages. Background on the study: About one barcoded beta molecule per two T cells was the capture yield of template switching.

Isolating PBMCs gave at least 7 million of these cells per sample. The authors ran a second PCR of about 7 to 11 cycles using a sample-barcoded 5' primer and a J-beta primer mix. TCRdb re-derived calls from the 5' RACE reads in MiXCR, one entry per CDR3 protein. The data hold some 1.5 million distinct CDR3 sequences, with roughly two fifths observed a single time. Germline V gene sequence: CDR1 DFQATT, CDR2 SNEGSKA (reference sequence). The V segment lost 8 bases and the J segment 4 bases; nucleotides outside the gene matches: 8. CDR3 length: 13 amino acids. The rearrangement links TRBV20-1 to TRBJ2-5; 9 bases are a match to TRBD1. The TCR comes from a woman between 18 and 30 years old in good health. The sample comprised blood. DNA for the CDR3: TGCAGTCTCACAGGGGGCGGTGTAGAGACCCAGTACTTC. Protein sequence: CSLTGGGVETQYF.